This T cell receptor (beta chain) was sequenced in a study of blood T cells in healthy people across ages (dated by TCRdb to between 2014 and 2017). With regard to the full study: In model experiments, template switching captured about one uniquely barcoded TCR beta cDNA molecule for every two T cells. The donors were split into four age groups: young (average roughly 15 years), middle-aged (about 40), aged (about 62) and long-lived (under 90). To avoid experimental bias, donors of different ages were randomly spread across the sequencing lanes. Using deep sequencing normalized with unique cDNA molecular identifiers, the study measured how TCR beta repertoire diversity changes with age. The study analyzed two additional independent replicas of 1 million unique cDNA reads from the same blood draw for two donors, one aged 18 to 29 and one aged 80 or older. Results and caveats for the whole study, not just this receptor: Since profiling was done on bulk unsorted PBMCs, naive and antigen-experienced compartments could not be conclusively compared. Compared with the aged group, more naive CD4+ T cells, fewer expanded clones and increased TCR diversity were shown by the long-lived group, suggesting age selection. Observed TCR beta diversity correlated strongly with the percentage of naive T cells measured by flow cytometry. Because the CMV infection status of the donors was unknown, age-related changes in expanded clonotypes may potentially have been confounded. Observed TCR beta diversity per million T cells fell roughly linearly with age, and a significant reduction was already apparent by age roughly 40. Total diversity estimates from one million sequenced T cells were considered lower bounds and underestimates.

The library was built by means of 5' RACE. Data came from an Illumina HiSeq 2500. A second roughly 6 to 12 cycle PCR used a sample-barcoded 5' primer and a J-beta primer mix. Each TCR beta cDNA molecule received a unique molecular identifier from a template-switch 5' adaptor carrying 12 random nucleotides. Each sample yielded at least 2.5 million CDR3-containing paired-end reads. The Mint cDNA synthesis kit, primed by a TRBC-specific oligonucleotide, was used to synthesize first-strand cDNA from all RNA. Following uracil-DNA glycosylase treatment, a first 18-cycle PCR with universal primers M1SS and BC2_uni_R was performed on all cDNA. As for how the authors treated the data: Each sample was normalized by randomly selecting 1 million high-quality reads, each carrying a distinct molecular identifier. Reads with shared molecular identifiers were discarded instead of being binned into consensus sequences. MiTCR, run with a Q25 quality threshold and the strictest error-elimination algorithm, handled CDR3 identification, clonotype clustering and error correction. Lower-bound total TCR beta diversity was estimated with a nonparametric unseen species model using Euler transformation. The raw public data were reprocessed by TCRdb itself: fastp quality trimming at Q25, MiXCR clonotype calling, in-frame beta chains only. Entries are consolidated by CDR3 protein sequence, retaining the most common genes and DNA. The V and J calls and clone size are TCRdb's, not the authors'. The sample table lists almost 800,000 distinct CDR3 sequences, about three fifths of them with a count of one. The ten largest clones capture around 22% of the sample.

This clonotype was seen only once. There is no known antigen for this receptor. Base-call qualities are not available, and no considerably larger clone is one nucleotide away. The donors were about 40 Caucasian individuals from Russia, aged roughly 6 to 100 years, who were systemically healthy. Each donor gave 9 to 10 milliliters of peripheral blood, collected into EDTA-treated Vacutainer tubes. Ficoll-Paque density-gradient centrifugation was used to isolate PBMCs, with at least 6 million per sample. Total RNA was extracted from PBMCs with Trizol reagent, with at least 6 micrograms obtained per sample. Naive CD45RAhigh/CD27high T cell percentages were measured by flow cytometry on a PBMC aliquot from every donor. The sequenced material came from blood. The sequence was obtained from a man aged 30 to 39 in good health.

This receptor carries the CDR3 CASSYSMDGLEGANVLTF. The nucleotide sequence is TGTGCCAGCAGTTACTCGATGGACGGGCTCGAAGGGGCCAACGTCCTGACTTTC. Recombination joined TRBV6-5 with TRBJ2-6; the D gene is not confidently resolved. V loses 0 bases of germline sequence and J loses 4 bases, and the interval between the two ends is 16 bases. CDR3 length: 18 amino acids, cysteine to phenylalanine. Only the CDR3 region is kept as DNA, spanning 54 bases read in frame from base 1. Reading the germline V gene gives CDR1 MNHEY and CDR2 SVGAGI.